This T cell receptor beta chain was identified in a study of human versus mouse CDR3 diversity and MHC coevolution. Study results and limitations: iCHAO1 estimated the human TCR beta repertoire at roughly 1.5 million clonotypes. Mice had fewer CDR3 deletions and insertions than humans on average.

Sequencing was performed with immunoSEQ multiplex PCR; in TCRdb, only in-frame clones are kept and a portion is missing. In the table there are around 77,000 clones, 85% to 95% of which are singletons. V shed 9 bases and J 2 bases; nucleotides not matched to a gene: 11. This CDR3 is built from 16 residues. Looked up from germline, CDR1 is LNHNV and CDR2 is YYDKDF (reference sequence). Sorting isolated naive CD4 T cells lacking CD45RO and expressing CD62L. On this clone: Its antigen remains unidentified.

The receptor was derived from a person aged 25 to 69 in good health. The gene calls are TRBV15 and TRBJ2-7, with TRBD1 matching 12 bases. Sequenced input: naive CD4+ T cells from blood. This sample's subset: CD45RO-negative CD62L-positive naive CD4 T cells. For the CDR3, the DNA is TGTGCCACGGATGCCGGGACAGGGGGCGCTCCCTACGAGCAGTACTTC. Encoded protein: CATDAGTGGAPYEQYF.